The 21 T cell receptor beta chains given below trace back to one sample, sequenced in a study of STAT5B mutations in CD4+ large granular lymphocyte leukemia. Method: immunoSEQ multiplex PCR; TCRdb's copy keeps in-frame clones and lacks some. The top ten hold 2.5% to 3% of the sample, which has more than 30,000 clones, 65% to 70% seen once. The sequencing sample was made of CD4+ T cells from blood buffy coats. All receptors derive from a human donor in good health.

The chain carries TRBV7-2 and TRBJ2-7; a possible D gene is TRBD2 (6 bases). Germline-derived CDR1 and CDR2 are SGHTA and FQGNSA. The CDR3 length is 15 residues. Trimming shortened V by 1 base and J by 3 bases, and 13 bases separated the two germline ends. The CDR3 nucleotides are TGTGCCAGCAGCTTAGTGGGGGGACGGGACTACGAGCAGTACTTC. The encoded protein is CASSLVGGRDYEQYF.

This clone was observed a few times. V gene TRBV7-8 combines with J gene TRBJ2-5; TRBD1 agrees at 9 bases. V gave up 2 bases and J gave up 5 bases; unmatched junction bases: 3. The CDR3 sequence is 14 residues long. CDR1 SGHVS and CDR2 FQNEAQ come from the germline V gene. The CDR3 protein is CASSLTGTGETQYF. The CDR3, as DNA: TGTGCCAGCAGCTTAACCGGGACAGGGGAGACCCAGTACTTC.

The V and J genes are TRBV6-6 and TRBJ2-3; D uncertain. This CDR3 comprises 14 residues. V was clipped by 2 bases and J by 5 bases, with 11 bases between them. CDR1 MNHNY and CDR2 SVGAGI come from the germline V gene (reference sequence). The CDR3 DNA is TGTGCCAGCAGTTACGGCCCGAGAAGAGATACGCAGTATTTT. As protein: CASSYGPRRDTQYF.

This clone was counted between two and nine times. V usage is TRBV28 and J usage is TRBJ2-7, with D perhaps being TRBD1 or TRBD2 (5 bases each). CDR3 size: 15 residues. Trimming took off 4 bases at V and 6 bases at J, with 19 bases between the two ends. The germline V gene encodes CDR1 MDHEN and CDR2 SYDVKM. CDR3 DNA: TGTGCCAGCAGTTCCTCCGGGACGCCTCTCGGCGAGCAGTACTTC. As protein: CASSSSGTPLGEQYF.

The CDR3 DNA follows: TGTGCCAGCTCACCACCAATTGGGACAGGGTCCTACAATGAGCAGTTCTTC. Translated: CASSPPIGTGSYNEQFF. The V and J genes are TRBV18 and TRBJ2-1; 9 bases match TRBD1. The V gene's germline CDR1 is KGHSH and CDR2 LQKENI. The V gene end was trimmed by 0 bases and the J gene end by 1 base; junction bases not matched to a gene: 4. The CDR3 spans 17 residues.

CDR3 sequence (DNA): TGTGCCAGCAGCCGCCGGGGGGAACGGGGGGGCAGAGATACGCAGTATTTT. Its protein product is CASSRRGERGGRDTQYF. The V call is TRBV9, the J call TRBJ2-3; 8 nucleotides match TRBD2. Germline lookup yields CDR1 SGDLS and CDR2 YYNGEE. The CDR3 has 17 residues. The V gene end was trimmed by 4 bases and the J gene end by 5 bases; junction bases not matched to a gene: 15.

This chain connects TRBV5-1 to TRBJ2-5; 7 bases match TRBD1. Germline CDR1 SGHRS, CDR2 YFSETQ. The V gene end was trimmed by 5 bases and the J gene end by 2 bases; junction bases not matched to a gene: 6. The CDR3 consists of 14 residues. CDR3 coding DNA: TGCGCCAGCAGGCGTGGGACAGAGCAAGAGACCCAGTACTTC. It translates to CASRRGTEQETQYF.

The V call is TRBV7-3, the J call TRBJ2-3; 8 nucleotides match TRBD2. Trimming cost V 2 bases and J 1 base; bases outside gene matches: 2. Germline loops: CDR1 SGHTA, CDR2 FQGTGA. This CDR3 is 15 amino acids long. CDR3 in amino acids: CASSLSRGGTDTQYF. CDR3 sequence (DNA): TGTGCCAGCAGCTTATCGCGGGGGGGCACAGATACGCAGTATTTT.

The table lists this clone with a few counts. V and J are TRBV4-3 and TRBJ1-5; possible D gene TRBD1, 5 bases. Trimming removed 3 bases at V and 3 bases at J, with 15 bases between. The CDR3 consists of 16 residues. CDR1 is LGHNA, CDR2 YSLEER, per germline. The CDR3 reads CASSQSHGGINQPQHF. The CDR3 DNA reads as TGCGCCAGCAGCCAGTCCCATGGGGGTATCAATCAGCCCCAGCATTTT.

V is TRBV6-1 and J is TRBJ1-2; 8 nucleotides align to TRBD1. The CDR3 covers 14 residues. Germline trimming cut 6 bases from V and 5 bases from J; bases unmatched to any gene: 8. Per germline, CDR1 MNHNS and CDR2 SASEGT. The CDR3 sequence is CASSSGQGSYGYTF. CDR3 sequence (DNA): TGTGCCAGCAGCTCCGGACAGGGAAGTTATGGCTACACCTTC.

This clone occurred once. The chain joins TRBV6-6 to TRBJ1-5; possibly TRBD1 for D (5 bases). The CDR3 totals 15 residues. Germline values: CDR1 MNHNY, CDR2 SVGAGI (reference sequence). Trimming pared 7 bases from V and 4 bases from J, leaving 17 bases between. The CDR3 DNA is TGTGCCAGCACAAACCGGGACGGGAGAAATCAGCCCCAGCATTTT. Encoded protein: CASTNRDGRNQPQHF.

The V gene is TRBV6-1, the J gene TRBJ2-2; D not resolved. The CDR3 totals 11 residues. V was shortened by 9 bases and J by 2 bases, with 4 bases between the two germline ends. Germline CDR1 reads MNHNS; CDR2 reads SASEGT. Here the CDR3 DNA reads TGTGCCAGTTCTAACACCGGGGAGCTGTTTTTT. This codes for CASSNTGELFF.

This chain joins TRBV7-2 and TRBJ2-3, with D unresolved. V lost 1 base and J 4 bases, leaving 3 bases between the germline ends. The CDR3 runs 12 residues. CDR1 and CDR2 (germline): SGHTA, FQGNSA. The CDR3 DNA follows: TGTGCCAGCAGCTTAGTATCAGATACGCAGTATTTT. This codes for CASSLVSDTQYF.

This clone was observed a few times. The V and J genes are TRBV6-1 and TRBJ1-2, with D unresolved. Trimming took off 1 base at V and 5 bases at J, with 2 bases between the two ends. The V gene's germline CDR1 is MNHNS and CDR2 SASEGT. The CDR3 is 11 amino acids. CDR3 DNA sequence: TGTGCCAGCAGTGAAGGGTATGGCTACACCTTC. It codes for CASSEGYGYTF.

The chain employs TRBV5-4 and TRBJ1-3, with 9 bases lining up with TRBD1. Trimming removed 4 bases from V and 0 bases from J; junction bases left unmatched: 8. Germline V gene lookup returns CDR1 SGHNT and CDR2 YYREEE (reference sequence). There are 17 residues in the CDR3. CDR3 sequence reads: CASSHGQGQSSGNTIYF. The CDR3 region has the DNA TGTGCCAGCAGCCACGGACAGGGGCAGTCCTCTGGAAACACCATATATTTT.

The genes are TRBV4-3 and TRBJ2-3; 7 positions match TRBD2. Trimming took 4 bases from V and 6 from J; bases not matched to a gene: 7. Germline V CDR1 and CDR2: LGHNA, YSLEER. The CDR3 is made up of 14 amino acids. The CDR3 DNA reads as TGCGCCAGCAGCCTCGGACTAGGAAAGGATACGCAGTATTTT. Translation gives CASSLGLGKDTQYF.

The chain recombines TRBV6-6 with TRBJ2-3; 8 bases are shared with TRBD1. The CDR3 sequence is 16 residues long. CDR1 MNHNY and CDR2 SVGAGI come from the germline V gene (reference sequence). With V trimmed by 7 bases and J by 0 bases, 9 bases remained unmatched. CDR3 sequence reads: CASTIDRGTSTDTQYF. CDR3 DNA sequence: TGTGCCAGCACGATCGACAGGGGCACAAGCACAGATACGCAGTATTTT.

This clone was seen once. This rearrangement joins TRBV2 to TRBJ2-1; maybe TRBD2 (5 bases). The CDR3 covers 14 residues. Germline V gene data show CDR1 as SNHLY and CDR2 as FYNNEI. V gave up 5 bases and J gave up 3 bases, with 11 bases separating them. The CDR3 DNA reads as TGTGCCAGCAGTCTCGGGATTCTCTACAATGAGCAGTTCTTC. This codes for CASSLGILYNEQFF. Combining the CDR3 with reference TRBV2 and TRBJ2-1 gives the whole variable domain EPEVTQTPSHQVTQMGQEVILRCVPISNHLYFYWYRQILGQKVEFLVSFYNNEISEKSEIFDDQFSVERPDGSNFTLKIRSTKLEDSAMYFCASSLGILYNEQFFGPGTRLTVL.

The chain couples TRBV7-2 to TRBJ2-3; 9 bases agree with TRBD1. V lost 4 bases, J lost 2 bases, and 10 bases stayed unmatched. The CDR3 loop spans 17 amino acids. Germline V gene sequence: CDR1 SGHTA, CDR2 FQGNSA. The CDR3 sequence: CASSYQTGQGPTDTQYF. The CDR3 DNA sequence: TGTGCCAGCAGCTACCAAACCGGACAGGGGCCCACAGATACGCAGTATTTT. Based on the CDR3 plus reference TRBV7-2 and TRBJ2-3, the full variable domain is GAGVSQSPSNKVTEKGKDVELRCDPISGHTALYWYRQSLGQGLEFLIYFQGNSAPDKSGLPSDRFSAERTGGSVSTLTIQRTQQEDSAVYLCASSYQTGQGPTDTQYFGPGTRLTVL.

The chain recombines TRBV19 with TRBJ2-5; a weak D match, TRBD1 (6 bases). Deletions cut 10 bases from V and 10 bases from J, with 16 bases between. Germline V lookup: CDR1 LNHDA, CDR2 SQIVND (reference sequence). This CDR3 contains 11 residues. CDR3 DNA sequence: TGTGCCACCGCCTGGGGCAGGGGCCAGTACTTC. It specifies CATAWGRGQYF.

The chain employs TRBV2 and TRBJ2-3, with D maybe TRBD2 (6 bases). This CDR3 comprises 14 residues. Per germline, CDR1 SNHLY and CDR2 FYNNEI. Trimming removed 7 bases from V and 2 bases from J, with 13 bases in between. CDR3 in amino acids: CASTPGVNTDTQYF. Written as DNA, the CDR3 is TGTGCCAGCACCCCGGGGGTTAACACAGATACGCAGTATTTT.